This T cell receptor (beta chain) was retrieved from a study of cytomegalovirus exposure and HLA in healthy donors. Whole-study context: The same platform as the 500 to 700 first-cohort repertoires was used for the 95 to 150 validation repertoires, a later analysis reported. Study observations and caveats: Cytomegalovirus association was listed for about 150 TCR beta chains.

Germline V gene data show CDR1 as SGHAT and CDR2 as FQNNGV. V lost 1 base, J lost 6 bases, and 11 bases lay in between. CDR3 length: 14 amino acids. The donors were part of the validation cohort, which consisted of 120 subjects and was separate from the first cohort of about 650 subjects. Only a few counts were recorded for this clone. Its antigen is unidentified. The repertoire was sequenced with immunoSEQ multiplex PCR; TCRdb's copy has only in-frame clones and lacks some. The data contain about 280,000 clones, roughly 85% of them seen just once; the ten biggest clones take up 1%. Input material: PBMCs. The TCR originated in a woman younger than 30 in good health and CMV-seronegative. The chain employs TRBV11-2 and TRBJ2-3, with D unclear. The CDR3 loop is CASSLASVLDTQYF. The DNA for the CDR3 is TGTGCCAGCAGCTTAGCTTCTGTGTTGGATACGCAGTATTTT.